Shown below are 32 T cell receptor beta chains from a single sample sequenced in a study of shared clonotypes between healthy human individuals (dated by TCRdb to 2020 to 2021). CD8 naive samples consisted of CD45RO-negative cells that were positively selected for CCR7, yielding a CD45RA+CCR7+ population without TemRA cells. The receptor library was made with the immunoSEQ multiplex PCR assay. Drawn from immuneACCESS, this table holds only the in-frame rearrangements with V and J called that TCRdb kept. Clones are partly lost; checked studies trace under half to an unresolved V gene and leave the rest unexplained. This sample has about 2,100,000 clones in its table, and under 95% of those were observed once. The top ten clonotypes cover more than 1.5% of the sample. Sample: naive CD8+ T cells from PBMCs. The cell subset or site label here, explained by the study, means: CD45RA+CCR7+. The receptors were sampled from a man aged 18 to 30 in good health. Some clones in this sample may be carry-over from other donors' samples.

This chain links TRBV5-3 with TRBJ1-1; possible D gene TRBD1, 5 bases. TRBV5-3 is classed as an ORF, of uncertain function. The CDR3 spans 15 residues. Trimming left V 3 bases short and J 10 bases short, with 22 bases between. CDR3 bases: TGTGCCAGAAGCTCATTCGGCCGACGTGCGGGGCCAGCTTTCTTT. It specifies CARSSFGRRAGPAFF.

This clone was detected only a few times. The chain has TRBV28 and TRBJ1-5; no clear D. CDR1 is MDHEN and CDR2 is SYDVKM in the germline V gene. CDR3 length: 14 amino acids. V was pared by 4 bases and J by 0 bases, with 7 bases between. CDR3 bases: TGTGCCAGCAGTTCCCGCCCTAGCAATCAGCCCCAGCATTTT. It yields the protein CASSSRPSNQPQHF.

The chain carries TRBV27 and TRBJ2-7; 11 bases fit TRBD2. From germline, CDR1 is MNHEY and CDR2 SMNVEV (reference sequence). V gave up 3 bases and J gave up 3 bases; unmatched junction bases: 1. CDR3 size: 14 residues. In nucleotides, the CDR3 is TGTGCCAGCAGTTTGGGACTAGCGGTCTACGAGCAGTACTTC. Translating gives CASSLGLAVYEQYF.

This chain connects TRBV10-2 to TRBJ2-2; D is undetermined. V was clipped by 7 bases and J by 0 bases, with 15 bases between them. Germline V lookup: CDR1 WSHSY, CDR2 SAAADI. CDR3 length equals 16 residues. The DNA of the CDR3 is TGCGCCAGCATGGCCCGGACCCCCGCGAACACCGGGGAGCTGTTTTTT. This codes for CASMARTPANTGELFF.

V usage is TRBV6-1 and J usage is TRBJ1-1, with a possible D match to TRBD1 (5 bases). Germline CDR1 and CDR2: MNHNS and SASEGT. Deletions cut 4 bases from V and 4 bases from J, with 16 bases between. CDR3 size: 15 residues. CDR3 DNA sequence: TGTGCCAGCAGTGTTCCCCAGGGCGAGGTCACTGAAGCTTTCTTT. It specifies CASSVPQGEVTEAFF.

The V gene is TRBV7-9, the J gene TRBJ2-3; D may be TRBD1 (6 bases). Germline loops: CDR1 SEHNR, CDR2 FQNEAQ (reference sequence). The germline V and J ends were trimmed by 5 bases and 4 bases, with 13 bases remaining between them. The CDR3 contains 14 residues. The CDR3 protein is CASSGYRVADTQYF. CDR3 DNA: TGTGCCAGCAGCGGCTACAGGGTGGCAGATACGCAGTATTTT.

The CDR3 sequence: CASSTGPSGSLYF. DNA of the CDR3: TGTGCCAGCAGTACGGGGCCTAGCGGGAGTCTGTACTTC. The rearrangement uses TRBV6-6 and TRBJ2-7; 10 nucleotides match TRBD2. Unmatched junction bases numbered 10, after V lost 5 bases and J lost 12 bases. CDR3 size: 13 residues. Germline-derived CDR1 and CDR2 are MNHNY and SVGAGI (reference sequence).

V usage is TRBV11-3 and J usage is TRBJ2-1; 11 positions match TRBD1. CDR3 length: 16 residues. The V gene's germline CDR1 is SGHNT and CDR2 YENEEA. V lost 3 bases to trimming and J lost 3 bases; unmatched junction nucleotides: 4. The CDR3 loop reads CASSLGTGGYYNEQFF. In DNA form, the CDR3 reads TGTGCCAGCAGCTTGGGGACAGGGGGTTACTACAATGAGCAGTTCTTC.

The V gene is TRBV27, the J gene TRBJ2-1; tentative D call: TRBD2 (5 bases). Germline V lookup: CDR1 MNHEY, CDR2 SMNVEV (reference sequence). CDR3 size: 14 residues. The V and J ends lost 6 bases and 5 bases respectively, with 14 bases between them. In DNA form, the CDR3 reads TGTGCCAGCAGATCTAGCCCAATAAACAATGAGCAGTTCTTC. Residues: CASRSSPINNEQFF.

V and J are TRBV19 and TRBJ1-5; D uncertain. Germline CDR1 is LNHDA and CDR2 is SQIVND (reference sequence). The CDR3 contains 17 residues. The germline V and J ends were trimmed by 0 bases and 3 bases, with 15 bases remaining between them. CDR3 bases: TGTGCCAGTAGTATAGATTCCCGGGGAGCGAACAATCAGCCCCAGCATTTT. It yields the protein CASSIDSRGANNQPQHF.

The chain carries TRBV6-1 and TRBJ1-2, with D possibly matching TRBD1 (6 bases). The ends were cut back, 10 bases at V and 4 bases at J, with 22 bases in the middle. The CDR3 runs to 15 residues. The germline V gene has CDR1 MNHNS and CDR2 SASEGT. The CDR3 DNA reads as TGTGCCATCCTCCCCGAGTGGGGGGCGGTCTATGGCTACACCTTC. Its protein product is CAILPEWGAVYGYTF.

Details on this clone: Relative to the germline gene, one junction end is altered; a read error may explain this. The chain uses TRBV9 and TRBJ2-2; maybe TRBD2 (6 bases). CDR3 length equals 17 residues. Germline assignment: CDR1 SGDLS and CDR2 YYNGEE. The CDR3 spells CASNQNPGRETPGELFF. The CDR3 DNA follows: TGTGCCAGCAACCAGAATCCGGGACGGGAGACGCCCGGAGAGCTGTTTTTT.

The CDR3 sequence: CASSTPYRGGYEQYF. The DNA for the CDR3 is TGTGCCAGCAGTACACCCTACAGGGGCGGATACGAGCAGTACTTC. The J gene is TRBJ2-7, the V gene TRBV28; 7 bases match TRBD1. V lost 5 bases to trimming and J lost 4 bases; unmatched junction nucleotides: 11. The germline CDR1 and CDR2 sequences are MDHEN and SYDVKM. This CDR3 has 15 residues.

This chain joins TRBV28 and TRBJ2-1; TRBD1 might be the D (6 bases). Per the germline V gene, CDR1 is MDHEN and CDR2 is SYDVKM. The CDR3 length is 15 residues. The germline V and J ends were trimmed by 6 bases and 8 bases, with 20 bases remaining between them. CDR3 bases: TGTGCCAGCAGCCTAAAACTTCACAGGGTGGATGAGCAGTTCTTC. This translates into CASSLKLHRVDEQFF.

The V and J genes are TRBV15 and TRBJ1-2; no clear D. V dropped 0 bases and J dropped 7 bases, with 12 bases sitting between them. Germline CDR1 and CDR2: LNHNV and YYDKDF (reference sequence). This CDR3 is built from 14 residues. The CDR3 DNA is TGTGCCACCAGCAGAGATCAGTCCGGGCCTGGCTACACCTTC. Protein: CATSRDQSGPGYTF.

This clone came up once. The genes are TRBV4-1 and TRBJ2-7; 7 bases are shared with TRBD1. The CDR3 spans 15 residues. After removal of 1 base from V and 3 bases from J, the junction contained 6 bases not matched to a gene. Germline V CDR1 and CDR2: MGHRA, YSYEKL. In DNA form, the CDR3 reads TGCGCCAGCAGCCAAGGGTCAGGGGGTTTCTACGAGCAGTACTTC. It translates to CASSQGSGGFYEQYF.

The gene calls are TRBV14 and TRBJ2-1, with 7 nucleotides matching TRBD2. This CDR3 has 15 residues. Germline values: CDR1 SGHDN, CDR2 FVKESK. J lost 2 bases, V lost 3 bases, and 4 bases had no gene match. DNA for the CDR3: TGTGCCAGCAGCCAGCGGGACTATACCTACAATGAGCAGTTCTTC. Amino acid sequence: CASSQRDYTYNEQFF.

This clone has only one observation. This chain uses TRBV7-3 with TRBJ2-7; 9 nucleotides align to TRBD2. The V gene end was trimmed by 3 bases and the J gene end by 3 bases; junction bases not matched to a gene: 12. The CDR3 length is 17 residues. Germline V gene lookup returns CDR1 SGHTA and CDR2 FQGTGA. The CDR3 bases are TGTGCCAGCAGCTTCAAAAGCGGGAGGCTCGATGGCTACGAGCAGTACTTC. Its translation is CASSFKSGRLDGYEQYF.

This clone was observed once. The rearrangement uses TRBV28 and TRBJ1-5; D might be TRBD1 (5 bases). Trimming took off 8 bases at V and 6 bases at J, with 14 bases between the two ends. CDR1 MDHEN and CDR2 SYDVKM come from the germline V gene. The CDR3 totals 13 residues. As DNA, the CDR3 is TGTGCCAGCGCCGGGGGTCATGGTCAGCCCCAGCATTTT. Its protein product is CASAGGHGQPQHF.

The rearrangement joins TRBV27 to TRBJ2-7, with D tentatively TRBD1 (6 bases). Germline V gives CDR1 MNHEY, CDR2 SMNVEV (reference sequence). V was shortened by 4 bases and J by 1 base, with 14 bases between the two germline ends. This CDR3 spans 15 amino acids. The CDR3, as DNA: TGTGCCAGCAGTTACCTCGGGACATCATCCTACGAGCAGTACTTC. Residues: CASSYLGTSSYEQYF.

The chain recombines TRBV27 with TRBJ1-3; 10 positions agree with TRBD1. V lost 6 bases, J lost 0 bases, and 8 bases stayed unmatched. This CDR3 comprises 17 residues. CDR1 MNHEY and CDR2 SMNVEV come from the germline V gene (reference sequence). The CDR3 is CASRRTGGKASGNTIYF. As DNA, the CDR3 is TGTGCCAGCAGGAGGACAGGGGGGAAGGCCTCTGGAAACACCATATATTTT.

V and J are TRBV10-3 and TRBJ2-1, with 9 bases matching TRBD2. The junction had 16 bases not matched to a gene; V was cut back by 0 bases and J by 10 bases. Germline assignment: CDR1 ENHRY and CDR2 SYGVKD. CDR3 size: 18 residues. The DNA for the CDR3 is TGTGCCATCAGTGAGTCCGGTGCGGGAGGGTCCGGGTTACGCGAGCAGTTCTTC. Residues: CAISESGAGGSGLREQFF.

This chain connects TRBV6-1 to TRBJ1-1; D uncertain. The germline V gene encodes CDR1 MNHNS and CDR2 SASEGT. The CDR3 runs to 14 residues. V was trimmed by 1 base and J by 7 bases, leaving 13 bases between them. CDR3 in amino acids: CASSEVVGLYEAFF. The CDR3 DNA reads TGTGCCAGCAGTGAAGTGGTAGGGCTGTATGAAGCTTTCTTT.

The chain couples TRBV7-7 to TRBJ2-2; 10 bases match TRBD2. Germline V gives CDR1 SSHAT, CDR2 FNYEAQ (reference sequence). The CDR3 is 17 residues long. Unmatched junction bases numbered 6, after V lost 5 bases and J lost 0 bases. CDR3 sequence: CASSAGTSATNTGELFF. The CDR3 DNA sequence: TGTGCCAGCAGCGCGGGGACTAGCGCGACGAACACCGGGGAGCTGTTTTTT.

V usage is TRBV6-6 and J usage is TRBJ1-1; D remains unclear. This CDR3 has 14 amino acids. V lost 2 bases and J 1 base, leaving 8 bases between the germline ends. Germline assignment: CDR1 MNHNY and CDR2 SVGAGI (reference sequence). CDR3 residues: CASSYLSTNTEAFF. CDR3 bases: TGTGCCAGCAGTTACCTCTCAACGAACACTGAAGCTTTCTTT.

The CDR3 region is CASSEGGLIREQYF. The DNA for the CDR3 is TGTGCCAGCAGTGAAGGTGGGCTTATCCGCGAGCAGTACTTC. This sequence joins TRBV6-1 and TRBJ2-7; no reliable D call. The germline V gene has CDR1 MNHNS and CDR2 SASEGT. Trimming stripped 1 base from V and 6 bases from J, with 13 bases between. The CDR3 covers 14 residues.

The V and J genes are TRBV15 and TRBJ2-7; weak D call: TRBD1 (8 bases). V was pared by 4 bases and J by 7 bases, with 23 bases between. There are 16 residues in the CDR3. The V gene's germline CDR1 is LNHNV and CDR2 YYDKDF (reference sequence). DNA for the CDR3: TGTGCCACCAGCACATCGAGGAAACAGGGGGAGGGTGAGCAGTACTTC. Translated: CATSTSRKQGEGEQYF.

This clone has just one count. Other DNA sequences of this sample code for an identical CDR3. The V and J genes are TRBV6-5 and TRBJ2-7, with D uncertain. V was trimmed by 0 bases and J by 6 bases, leaving 6 bases between them. The germline gives CDR1 MNHEY, CDR2 SVGAGI. The CDR3 runs 12 residues. CDR3 amino acids: CASSYSGREQYF. The CDR3, as DNA: TGTGCCAGCAGTTACTCCGGACGCGAGCAGTACTTC.

In nucleotides, the CDR3 is TGTGCCAGCAGCGCGGCAGGAGGCAGTACGAACACTGAAGCTTTCTTT. Residues: CASSAAGGSTNTEAFF. The V call is TRBV9, the J call TRBJ1-1; D uncertain. CDR3 length: 16 amino acids. Germline V lookup: CDR1 SGDLS, CDR2 YYNGEE. The V and J ends lost 3 bases and 1 base respectively, with 16 bases between them.

The chain has TRBV10-2 and TRBJ2-1, with 7 bases fitting TRBD2. This CDR3 has 13 residues. Germline CDR1 and CDR2: WSHSY and SAAADI. With 7 bases clipped from V and 7 bases from J, the junction kept 7 bases outside the gene matches. CDR3 amino acids: CASITLSGNEQFF. CDR3 sequence (DNA): TGCGCCAGCATAACTCTTAGCGGGAATGAGCAGTTCTTC.

This clone has just one count. This chain joins TRBV6-1 and TRBJ2-1; D uncertain. V was cut by 1 base and J by 8 bases, with 12 bases left in between. The CDR3 is made up of 14 amino acids. Germline V gene sequence: CDR1 MNHNS, CDR2 SASEGT. The CDR3 is CASSEGAKSHEQFF. The CDR3, as DNA: TGTGCCAGCAGTGAAGGGGCGAAGAGTCATGAGCAGTTCTTC.

The chain recombines TRBV11-2 with TRBJ2-5; the D gene could be TRBD1 or TRBD2 (5 bases each). Trimming shortened V by 1 base and J by 1 base, and 13 bases separated the two germline ends. The CDR3 runs 16 residues. Germline V CDR1 and CDR2: SGHAT, FQNNGV. The CDR3 DNA reads TGTGCCAGCAGCTTAGGGAGGAGACAGAGCCAAGAGACCCAGTACTTC. This codes for CASSLGRRQSQETQYF.